The 20 T cell receptor beta chains listed next were all sequenced from one sample in a study of identical twins. TCRdb re-analysed the 5' RACE reads in MiXCR, keeping a single row per CDR3 protein. This sample has 690,000 or so distinct CDR3 sequences; less than 10% occur once, and the top ten carry 0.8% to 1%. This sample was also put to use in a study of yellow fever vaccine responses in identical twins.

Sequenced material: PBMCs. The receptor set was obtained from a young woman in good health.

This clonotype appeared many times. This chain links TRBV4-3 with TRBJ2-7; tentatively, D is TRBD2 (6 bases). Trimming removed 0 bases from V and 7 bases from J, with 16 bases in between. CDR1 is LGHNA, CDR2 YSLEER, per germline. CDR3 length: 15 residues. The DNA for the CDR3 is TGCGCCAGCAGCCAAGACGCGGCTAGCGTGAGAGAGCAGTACTTC. It specifies CASSQDAASVREQYF.

This clonotype was seen ten or more times. The V gene is TRBV27, the J gene TRBJ1-6; D is ambiguous. V gave up 4 bases and J gave up 7 bases, with 5 bases separating them. Germline CDR1 and CDR2: MNHEY and SMNVEV (reference sequence). The CDR3 runs to 12 residues. The CDR3 reads CASSSQNSPLHF. CDR3 DNA sequence: TGTGCCAGCAGTTCCCAGAATTCACCCCTCCACTTT.

The V gene is TRBV3-1, the J gene TRBJ1-2; TRBD1 agrees at 7 bases. The V gene end was trimmed by 2 bases and the J gene end by 0 bases; junction bases not matched to a gene: 6. The CDR3 contains 16 residues. CDR1 and CDR2 from the germline V gene are LGHDT and YNNKEL (reference sequence). The CDR3 coding sequence is TGTGCCAGCAGCCAAAGTAAGACAGGGCCTAACTATGGCTACACCTTC. This codes for CASSQSKTGPNYGYTF.

The chain employs TRBV7-4 and TRBJ1-3; D perhaps matches TRBD1 (5 bases). Trimming pared 4 bases from V and 0 bases from J, leaving 13 bases between. This CDR3 region has 16 residues. Per germline, CDR1 SGHVT and CDR2 SQSDAQ. CDR3 amino acids: CASSCPRGSSGNTIYF. DNA for the CDR3: TGTGCCAGCAGCTGCCCTCGGGGCTCCTCTGGAAACACCATATATTTT.

The chain uses TRBV4-1 and TRBJ2-5; 11 nucleotides agree with TRBD2. In germline, CDR1 is MGHRA, CDR2 YSYEKL. The CDR3 totals 17 residues. Trimming cost V 3 bases and J 0 bases; bases outside gene matches: 6. CDR3 in amino acids: CASSHPASGGYQETQYF. The DNA for the CDR3 is TGCGCCAGCAGCCACCCAGCTAGCGGGGGGTACCAAGAGACCCAGTACTTC.

The chain joins TRBV7-6 to TRBJ2-2; TRBD1 matches at 7 bases. The ends lost 3 bases at V and 3 bases at J; junction bases unmatched: 7. The CDR3 is 16 amino acids. Germline CDR1 and CDR2: SGHVS and FNYEAQ. The chain's CDR3 is CASSFVETGDTGELFF. The CDR3 DNA reads as TGTGCCAGCAGCTTTGTGGAAACAGGGGACACCGGGGAGCTGTTTTTT.

This clonotype came up a few times. Here the CDR3 reads CSADGTKNTEAFF. CDR3 nucleotides: TGCAGCGCCGACGGGACAAAGAACACTGAAGCTTTCTTT. This chain uses TRBV29-1 with TRBJ1-1; D is perhaps TRBD1 (6 bases). Trimming took off 7 bases at V and 1 base at J, with 13 bases between the two ends. The V gene's germline CDR1 is SQVTM and CDR2 ANQGSEA. The CDR3 is 13 residues long.

The V gene is TRBV20-1, the J gene TRBJ2-7, with TRBD2 identical over 13 bases. The V gene end was trimmed by 1 base and the J gene end by 2 bases; junction bases not matched to a gene: 11. The germline gives CDR1 DFQATT, CDR2 SNEGSKA (reference sequence). The CDR3 spans 18 residues. The CDR3 sequence is CSARGTGLLAGGAYEQYF. The CDR3 DNA reads as TGCAGTGCTAGAGGGACGGGATTACTAGCGGGGGGGGCCTACGAGCAGTACTTC.

This clonotype was seen a few times. V is TRBV6-1 and J is TRBJ2-7; D possibly corresponds to TRBD2 (5 bases). The CDR3 runs to 16 residues. Germline values: CDR1 MNHNS, CDR2 SASEGT. V was clipped by 3 bases and J by 1 base, with 16 bases between them. CDR3 protein: CASSEDQGSTSYEQYF. CDR3 nucleotides: TGTGCCAGCAGTGAGGACCAAGGGAGTACTTCCTACGAGCAGTACTTC.

Ten or more counts support this clonotype. This rearrangement joins TRBV7-9 to TRBJ2-7, with D uncertain. The CDR3 has 13 amino acids. V lost 1 base, J lost 3 bases, and 7 bases lay in between. Per the germline V gene, CDR1 is SEHNR and CDR2 is FQNEAQ (reference sequence). The CDR3: CASSLDANYEQYF. In DNA form, the CDR3 reads TGTGCCAGCAGCTTAGACGCCAACTACGAGCAGTACTTC.

The rearrangement joins TRBV4-3 to TRBJ2-3; unclear D gene. The germline V and J ends were trimmed by 1 base and 1 base, with 15 bases remaining between them. CDR1 is LGHNA, CDR2 YSLEER, per germline. The CDR3 extends over 17 amino acids. The CDR3, as DNA: TGCGCCAGCAGCCAAGTTCCCGTTGTGGACCGCACAGATACGCAGTATTTT. This encodes CASSQVPVVDRTDTQYF.

This chain connects TRBV20-1 to TRBJ2-1; 10 bases align to TRBD2. CDR3 size: 14 residues. V lost 8 bases to trimming and J lost 12 bases; unmatched junction nucleotides: 16. Germline lookup yields CDR1 DFQATT and CDR2 SNEGSKA (reference sequence). In nucleotides, the CDR3 is TGCAGTTGCACCGGGACTAGCGAGGGCGATGGGCAGTTCTTC. Translating it yields CSCTGTSEGDGQFF.

The chain couples TRBV6-2 or TRBV6-3 to TRBJ2-7; D ambiguous. Germline V gene sequence: CDR1 MNHEY, CDR2 SVGEGT. The germline V and J ends were trimmed by 0 bases and 4 bases, with 10 bases remaining between them. The CDR3 consists of 14 residues. The CDR3 region has the DNA TGTGCCAGCAGTTACTCGGGCCCTGGGTACGAGCAGTACTTC. Its protein is CASSYSGPGYEQYF.

V gene TRBV5-1 combines with J gene TRBJ1-6; no reliable D call. Germline CDR1 and CDR2: SGHRS and YFSETQ. V dropped 1 base and J dropped 4 bases, with 9 bases sitting between them. This CDR3 is 15 amino acids long. The CDR3 here is CASSLLGLYNSPLHF. The DNA for the CDR3 is TGCGCCAGCAGCTTGCTCGGGTTATATAATTCACCCCTCCACTTT.

Only a few counts were recorded for this clonotype. As DNA, the CDR3 is TGTGCCAGCTACCGGGCCGACACCGGGGAGCTGTTTTTT. This codes for CASYRADTGELFF. The rearrangement links TRBV6-1 to TRBJ2-2; D is unresolved. Deletions cut 8 bases from V and 3 bases from J, with 10 bases between. From germline, CDR1 is MNHNS and CDR2 SASEGT. CDR3 length: 13 residues.

This clonotype has just a few counts. V is TRBV7-9 and J is TRBJ2-5; a possible D gene is TRBD1 (5 bases). Germline lookup yields CDR1 SEHNR and CDR2 FQNEAQ (reference sequence). The V gene lost 5 bases and the J gene lost 0 bases, with 16 bases spanning the gap. The CDR3 has 16 residues. This CDR3 is CASSQSLDIYQETQYF. The CDR3 DNA is TGTGCCAGCAGCCAATCATTGGACATTTACCAAGAGACCCAGTACTTC.

This clonotype has more than one count but fewer than ten. The rearrangement uses TRBV20-1 and TRBJ2-7, with 9 bases aligning to TRBD2. The CDR3 is 15 residues long. In germline, CDR1 is DFQATT, CDR2 SNEGSKA (reference sequence). Trimming took 0 bases from V and 0 from J; bases not matched to a gene: 3. The CDR3 here is CSARDAGLASYEQYF. Written as DNA, the CDR3 is TGCAGTGCTAGAGATGCGGGACTAGCCTCCTACGAGCAGTACTTC.

V is TRBV29-1 and J is TRBJ2-3; tentative D call: TRBD1 (5 bases). Deletions cut 5 bases from V and 2 bases from J, with 11 bases between. The CDR3 spans 13 residues. Germline V gene lookup returns CDR1 SQVTM and CDR2 ANQGSEA. CDR3: CSVFFRVTDTQYF. Written as DNA, the CDR3 is TGCAGCGTTTTTTTCAGGGTCACAGATACGCAGTATTTT.

With regard to this clonotype: At one boundary the junction diverges from the germline segment, which might be a read error. This chain joins TRBV18 and TRBJ1-2, with D maybe TRBD1 (6 bases). This CDR3 contains 20 residues. Germline-derived CDR1 and CDR2 are KGHSH and LQKENI. In DNA, the CDR3 is TGTGCCAGCTCACCCTTTCCTGGAGACTCTCTTAACAGGGTGGACCTGGTATTATCCTTC. Translated, it gives CASSPFPGDSLNRVDLVLSF. Looking up the rest from reference TRBV18 and TRBJ1-2 gives the full variable domain: NAGVMQNPRHLVRRRGQEARLRCSPMKGHSHVYWYRQLPEEGLKFMVYLQKENIIDESGMPKERFSAEFPKEGPSILRIQQVVRGDSAAYFCASSPFPGDSLNRVDLVLSFGSGTRLTVV.

The V gene is TRBV21-1, the J gene TRBJ1-1; the tabulated D call, TRBD1, remains unverified against the DNA. TRBV21-1 is flagged as a pseudogene. The CDR3 is 19 residues long. CDR3 nucleotide sequence: TGTGCCAGCAGCCCCCGGGGACAGTCTCACTCGAATTCGGACACTGAAGCTTTCTTT. Translated: CASSPRGQSHSNSDTEAFF.